The rows below give T cell receptor beta chains drawn from one sample of a study of T cell responses to AZD1222 COVID-19 vaccine. Repertoires were generated with immunoSEQ multiplex PCR, while TCRdb's copy carries only in-frame clones and drops some. The table lists about 78,000 clones, roughly 80% of them singletons, with 2.5% to 3% in the top ten. Sample: peripheral blood, taken on day 0 of AZD1222 vaccination. The receptors here all came from an adult in good health. Each CDR3 is given with its conserved first and last residue. Fields, in order: J gene, V gene, D gene, clone size, CDR3 DNA, CDR3 protein. A D gene is named only where the DNA matches it firmly. Clone size is stated in some rows and not others, as once, few, many or a class when expanded.

j_gene: TRBJ2-7
v_gene: TRBV9
d_gene: -
abundance: -
CDR3nt: TGTGCCAGCAGCGTTTTCTCGGAGGGGGCCTGGGAGCAGTACTTC
CDR3aa: CASSVFSEGAWEQYF

j_gene: TRBJ1-6
v_gene: TRBV3-1/TRBV3-2
d_gene: TRBD1
abundance: -
CDR3nt: TGTGCCAGCAGCCAAGACGGACAGGGGCGGTCACCCCTCCACTTT
CDR3aa: CASSQDGQGRSPLHF

j_gene: TRBJ1-2
v_gene: TRBV7-2
d_gene: -
abundance: -
CDR3nt: TGTGCCAGCAGCCCCCGGGGGGACCTAGGTGGCTACACCTTC
CDR3aa: CASSPRGDLGGYTF

j_gene: TRBJ1-1
v_gene: TRBV18
d_gene: -
abundance: -
CDR3nt: TGTGCCAGCTCACCATTTGGGGGCGGAAACACTGAAGCTTTCTTT
CDR3aa: CASSPFGGGNTEAFF

j_gene: TRBJ1-2
v_gene: TRBV6-5
d_gene: -
abundance: -
CDR3nt: TGTGCCAGCAGCTATCAGGAAGGGCGGGACTATGGCTACACCTTC
CDR3aa: CASSYQEGRDYGYTF

j_gene: TRBJ1-2
v_gene: TRBV12-3/TRBV12-4
d_gene: TRBD1
abundance: -
CDR3nt: TGTGCCAGCAGTACCGGGACAGGGGATGGCTACACCTTC
CDR3aa: CASSTGTGDGYTF

j_gene: TRBJ1-6
v_gene: TRBV4-1
d_gene: -
abundance: -
CDR3nt: TGCGCCAGCAGCCAAAGGGAACGGGCATCGAATTCACCCCTCCACTTT
CDR3aa: CASSQRERASNSPLHF

j_gene: TRBJ2-2
v_gene: TRBV9
d_gene: -
abundance: -
CDR3nt: TGTGCCAGCAGCGGAACGGACGGAGGCGGGGAGCTGTTTTTT
CDR3aa: CASSGTDGGGELFF

j_gene: TRBJ2-2
v_gene: TRBV9
d_gene: -
abundance: -
CDR3nt: TGTGCCAGCAGCGTAGGAAGGGGGAGTCTCACCGGGGAGCTGTTTTTT
CDR3aa: CASSVGRGSLTGELFF

j_gene: TRBJ2-7
v_gene: TRBV27
d_gene: -
abundance: -
CDR3nt: TGTGCCAGCAGTACCGGGACCACTTACGAGCAGTACTTC
CDR3aa: CASSTGTTYEQYF

j_gene: TRBJ1-3
v_gene: TRBV6-6
d_gene: -
abundance: once
CDR3nt: TGTGCCAGCAGTTACCCTACGGGATCCCCTGGAAACACCATATATTTT
CDR3aa: CASSYPTGSPGNTIYF

j_gene: TRBJ2-7
v_gene: TRBV15
d_gene: TRBD2
abundance: -
CDR3nt: TGTGCCACCAGCAGAGATTTAGCGGGGGCCTCCTACGAGCAGTACTTC
CDR3aa: CATSRDLAGASYEQYF

j_gene: TRBJ2-1
v_gene: TRBV7-9
d_gene: -
abundance: -
CDR3nt: TGTGCCAGCCACCTCGGACTAATCTCCTACAATGAGCAGTTCTTC
CDR3aa: CASHLGLISYNEQFF

j_gene: TRBJ2-2
v_gene: TRBV10-3
d_gene: TRBD1
abundance: once
CDR3nt: TGTGCCATCAGTCCGGGCCAGGGGGTCGCCGGGGAGCTGTTTTTT
CDR3aa: CAISPGQGVAGELFF

j_gene: TRBJ2-7
v_gene: TRBV27
d_gene: -
abundance: -
CDR3nt: TGTGCCAGCTGGACGTCCTACGAGCAGTACTTC
CDR3aa: CASWTSYEQYF

j_gene: TRBJ2-2
v_gene: TRBV5-1
d_gene: -
abundance: -
CDR3nt: TGCGCCAGCAGCTTTGGGCGGGCCGGGGAGCTGTTTTTT
CDR3aa: CASSFGRAGELFF

j_gene: TRBJ2-7
v_gene: TRBV4-1
d_gene: -
abundance: -
CDR3nt: TGCGCCAGCAGCCCTAGCCTGGGGGAGGACACCTACGAGCAGTACTTC
CDR3aa: CASSPSLGEDTYEQYF

j_gene: TRBJ2-7
v_gene: TRBV4-1
d_gene: -
abundance: few
CDR3nt: TGCGCCAGCAGCCAAGGGGACTTTGTCGGACAGGACGCCTACGAGCAGTACTTC
CDR3aa: CASSQGDFVGQDAYEQYF

j_gene: TRBJ1-3
v_gene: TRBV7-2
d_gene: -
abundance: -
CDR3nt: TGTGCCAGCAGCCCCCAATCTGGAAACACCATATATTTT
CDR3aa: CASSPQSGNTIYF

j_gene: TRBJ2-2
v_gene: TRBV5-6
d_gene: TRBD1
abundance: -
CDR3nt: TGTGCCAGCACTAAATCAGGAGACAGGGCCGCCGGGGAGCTGTTTTTT
CDR3aa: CASTKSGDRAAGELFF

j_gene: TRBJ1-5
v_gene: TRBV7-8
d_gene: -
abundance: -
CDR3nt: TGTGCCAGCAGCTTAGTAAGGACGGAAAGCAATCAGCCCCAGCATTTT
CDR3aa: CASSLVRTESNQPQHF

j_gene: TRBJ1-4
v_gene: TRBV4-3
d_gene: -
abundance: -
CDR3nt: TGCGCCAGCAGCCTTTCTGGAGGCCCTAATGAAAAACTGTTTTTT
CDR3aa: CASSLSGGPNEKLFF

j_gene: TRBJ2-7
v_gene: TRBV4-2
d_gene: -
abundance: -
CDR3nt: TGTGCCAGCAGCCAAGATAGGGACGAGCAGTTCTACGAGCAGTACTTC
CDR3aa: CASSQDRDEQFYEQYF

j_gene: TRBJ1-6
v_gene: TRBV27
d_gene: -
abundance: -
CDR3nt: TGTGCCAGCAGTTTGCTCCCAGGGAGCTCCTATAATTCACCCCTCCACTTT
CDR3aa: CASSLLPGSSYNSPLHF

j_gene: TRBJ1-5
v_gene: TRBV5-6
d_gene: -
abundance: -
CDR3nt: TGTGCCAGCAGTGAAAAAGGGGGCAATCAGCCCCAGCATTTT
CDR3aa: CASSEKGGNQPQHF

j_gene: TRBJ2-1
v_gene: TRBV5-1
d_gene: TRBD2
abundance: -
CDR3nt: TGCGCCAGCAGCCTGGGACTAGCGGGAGCTCTCAGCCATGAGCAGTTCTTC
CDR3aa: CASSLGLAGALSHEQFF

j_gene: TRBJ2-1
v_gene: TRBV7-9
d_gene: -
abundance: -
CDR3nt: TGTGCCAGCAGCTTATCAAGGGAGCAGTTCTTC
CDR3aa: CASSLSREQFF

j_gene: TRBJ1-1
v_gene: TRBV19
d_gene: -
abundance: -
CDR3nt: TGTGCCAGTACCGAGAGGAGGGGCACTGAAGCTTTCTTT
CDR3aa: CASTERRGTEAFF

j_gene: TRBJ1-1
v_gene: TRBV7-3
d_gene: -
abundance: -
CDR3nt: TGTGCCAGCAGCTTAACTGGGGTAGGGAACACTGAAGCTTTCTTT
CDR3aa: CASSLTGVGNTEAFF

j_gene: TRBJ1-4
v_gene: TRBV29-1
d_gene: -
abundance: -
CDR3nt: TGCAGCGTTGAAGATGCAGCGGGAACTAATGAAAAACTGTTTTTT
CDR3aa: CSVEDAAGTNEKLFF

j_gene: TRBJ2-1
v_gene: TRBV7-8
d_gene: TRBD1
abundance: once
CDR3nt: TGTGCCAGCAGCTTAGAGGCAGGGGGCACAGACAATGAGCAGTTCTTC
CDR3aa: CASSLEAGGTDNEQFF

j_gene: TRBJ2-3
v_gene: TRBV5-1
d_gene: -
abundance: -
CDR3nt: TGCGCCAGCAGCTTGGGGACAGTCACAGATACGCAGTATTTT
CDR3aa: CASSLGTVTDTQYF

j_gene: TRBJ2-1
v_gene: TRBV6-5
d_gene: -
abundance: -
CDR3nt: TGTGCCAGCAGCCTCAGGACAGAGTACAATGAGCAGTTCTTC
CDR3aa: CASSLRTEYNEQFF

j_gene: TRBJ2-5
v_gene: TRBV10-3
d_gene: -
abundance: -
CDR3nt: TGTGCCATCAGTGGGGGAGAAGAGACCCAGTACTTC
CDR3aa: CAISGGEETQYF

j_gene: TRBJ2-7
v_gene: TRBV4-3
d_gene: TRBD2
abundance: -
CDR3nt: TGCGCCAGCAGCCAAGATTCTAGCGGGAGCTCCTACGAGCAGTACTTC
CDR3aa: CASSQDSSGSSYEQYF

j_gene: TRBJ1-5
v_gene: TRBV19
d_gene: -
abundance: once
CDR3nt: TGTGCCAGTAGGGGTTCAGGGGTCGGTGGGAATCAGCCCCAGCATTTT
CDR3aa: CASRGSGVGGNQPQHF

j_gene: TRBJ1-1
v_gene: TRBV11-2
d_gene: TRBD1
abundance: once
CDR3nt: TGTGCCAGCAGCTCGCAGGGGGACACTGAAGCTTTCTTT
CDR3aa: CASSSQGDTEAFF

j_gene: TRBJ2-1
v_gene: TRBV21-1
d_gene: -
abundance: once
CDR3nt: TGTGCCAGCATCAATCCCTCGACAGGGACCTGCTACAATGAGCAGTTCTTC
CDR3aa: CASINPSTGTCYNEQFF

j_gene: TRBJ2-1
v_gene: TRBV25-1
d_gene: -
abundance: -
CDR3nt: TGTGCCAGCAGTGTCTACAGGGAAGCCTACAATGAGCAGTTCTTC
CDR3aa: CASSVYREAYNEQFF

j_gene: TRBJ2-3
v_gene: TRBV3-1/TRBV3-2
d_gene: TRBD2
abundance: once
CDR3nt: TGTGCCAGCAGCCACCTAGCGGGGGGACTTGATACGCAGTATTTT
CDR3aa: CASSHLAGGLDTQYF

j_gene: TRBJ1-3
v_gene: TRBV24-1
d_gene: -
abundance: -
CDR3nt: TGTGCCACCAGTGATTCCTCGGGCACCGGAAACACCATATATTTT
CDR3aa: CATSDSSGTGNTIYF

j_gene: TRBJ1-1
v_gene: TRBV7-9
d_gene: -
abundance: -
CDR3nt: TGTGCCAGCAGCTTACAGAACACTGAAGCTTTCTTT
CDR3aa: CASSLQNTEAFF

j_gene: TRBJ2-1
v_gene: TRBV19
d_gene: TRBD2
abundance: -
CDR3nt: TGTGCCAGTAGTATAGTGGCGGGAGCCTACAATGAGCAGTTCTTC
CDR3aa: CASSIVAGAYNEQFF

j_gene: TRBJ1-5
v_gene: TRBV27
d_gene: -
abundance: -
CDR3nt: TGTGCCAGCACCCCCCTGGACAGAGGGGGAAACAATCAGCCCCAGCATTTT
CDR3aa: CASTPLDRGGNNQPQHF

j_gene: TRBJ1-6
v_gene: TRBV2
d_gene: TRBD1
abundance: -
CDR3nt: TGTGCCAGCAGTGAATTAACAGGGGGAAATTCACCCCTCCACTTT
CDR3aa: CASSELTGGNSPLHF

j_gene: TRBJ2-5
v_gene: TRBV11-2
d_gene: -
abundance: -
CDR3nt: TGTGCCAGCAGCTTAGATGCGAGGGTGCCGGCAAGCGAGACCCAGTACTTC
CDR3aa: CASSLDARVPASETQYF

j_gene: TRBJ1-2
v_gene: TRBV19
d_gene: TRBD1
abundance: -
CDR3nt: TGTGCCAGTAGTAGCCCGGGACAGTTCTATGGCTACACCTTC
CDR3aa: CASSSPGQFYGYTF

j_gene: TRBJ2-2
v_gene: TRBV6-5
d_gene: TRBD2
abundance: -
CDR3nt: TGTGCCAGCAGACCGGGACTAGCGGGTGCCGGGGAGCTGTTTTTT
CDR3aa: CASRPGLAGAGELFF

j_gene: TRBJ1-6
v_gene: TRBV14
d_gene: -
abundance: -
CDR3nt: TGTGCCAGCAGCCAGGCAGGGTGGGGTAATTCACCCCTCCACTTT
CDR3aa: CASSQAGWGNSPLHF

j_gene: TRBJ1-5
v_gene: TRBV19
d_gene: -
abundance: -
CDR3nt: TGTGCCAGTAGTCCCGGACGCAATCAGCCCCAGCATTTT
CDR3aa: CASSPGRNQPQHF

j_gene: TRBJ1-2
v_gene: TRBV7-2
d_gene: TRBD1
abundance: -
CDR3nt: TGTGCCAGCAGCTCGACAGGGAACTATGGCTACACCTTC
CDR3aa: CASSSTGNYGYTF

j_gene: TRBJ1-1
v_gene: TRBV7-3
d_gene: -
abundance: -
CDR3nt: TGTGCCAGCAGCTTAGGGATGAACACTGAAGCTTTCTTT
CDR3aa: CASSLGMNTEAFF

j_gene: TRBJ2-7
v_gene: TRBV6-2/TRBV6-3
d_gene: -
abundance: -
CDR3nt: TGTGCCAGCAGCCCCCTAGGTCCCCCCTACGAGCAGTACTTC
CDR3aa: CASSPLGPPYEQYF

j_gene: TRBJ2-7
v_gene: TRBV21-1
d_gene: -
abundance: few
CDR3nt: TGTGCCAGCAGCAAAGTGGGAGGGAGCCTCTACGAGCAGTACTTC
CDR3aa: CASSKVGGSLYEQYF